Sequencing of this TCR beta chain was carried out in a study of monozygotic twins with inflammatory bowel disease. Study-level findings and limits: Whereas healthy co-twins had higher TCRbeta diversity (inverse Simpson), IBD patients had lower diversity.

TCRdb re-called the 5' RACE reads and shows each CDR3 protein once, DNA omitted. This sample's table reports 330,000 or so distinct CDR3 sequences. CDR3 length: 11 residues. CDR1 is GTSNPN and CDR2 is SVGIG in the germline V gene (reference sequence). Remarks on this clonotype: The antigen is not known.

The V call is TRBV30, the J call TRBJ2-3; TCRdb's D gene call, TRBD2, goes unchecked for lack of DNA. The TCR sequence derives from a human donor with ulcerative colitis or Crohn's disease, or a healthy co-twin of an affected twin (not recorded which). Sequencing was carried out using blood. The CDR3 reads CAWSLAGRQYF.